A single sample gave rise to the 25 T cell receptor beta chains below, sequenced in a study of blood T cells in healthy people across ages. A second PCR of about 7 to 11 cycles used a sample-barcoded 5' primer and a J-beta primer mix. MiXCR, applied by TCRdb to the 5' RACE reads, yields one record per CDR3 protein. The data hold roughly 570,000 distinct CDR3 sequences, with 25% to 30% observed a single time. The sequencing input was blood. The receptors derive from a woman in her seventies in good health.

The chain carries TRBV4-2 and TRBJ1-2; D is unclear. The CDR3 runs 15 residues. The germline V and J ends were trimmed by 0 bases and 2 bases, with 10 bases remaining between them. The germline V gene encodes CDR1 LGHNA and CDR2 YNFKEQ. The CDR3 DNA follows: TGTGCCAGCAGCCAAGATCTGGGCAGAAACTATGGCTACACCTTC. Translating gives CASSQDLGRNYGYTF.

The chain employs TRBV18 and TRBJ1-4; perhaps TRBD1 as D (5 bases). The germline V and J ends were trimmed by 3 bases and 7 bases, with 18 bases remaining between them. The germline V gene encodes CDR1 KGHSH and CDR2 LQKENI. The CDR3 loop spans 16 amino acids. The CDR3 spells CASSPNRGPDSEKLFF. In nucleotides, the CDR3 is TGTGCCAGCTCACCCAACCGGGGCCCGGATAGTGAAAAACTGTTTTTT.

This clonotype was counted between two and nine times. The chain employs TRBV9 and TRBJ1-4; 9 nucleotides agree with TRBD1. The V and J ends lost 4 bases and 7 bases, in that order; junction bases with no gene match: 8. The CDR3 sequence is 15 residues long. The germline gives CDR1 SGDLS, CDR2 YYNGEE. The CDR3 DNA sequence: TGTGCCAGCAGCTTCGGACAGGGGAATGCTGAAAAACTGTTTTTT. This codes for CASSFGQGNAEKLFF.

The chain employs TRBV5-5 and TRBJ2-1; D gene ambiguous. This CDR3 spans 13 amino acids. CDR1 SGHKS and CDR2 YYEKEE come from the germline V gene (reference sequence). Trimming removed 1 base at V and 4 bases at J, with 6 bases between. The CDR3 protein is CASSLWVYNEQFF. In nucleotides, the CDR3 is TGTGCCAGCAGCTTGTGGGTTTACAATGAGCAGTTCTTC.

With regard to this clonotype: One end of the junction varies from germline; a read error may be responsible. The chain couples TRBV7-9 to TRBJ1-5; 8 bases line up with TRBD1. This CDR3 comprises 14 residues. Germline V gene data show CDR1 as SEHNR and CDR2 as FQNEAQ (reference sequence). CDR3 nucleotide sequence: TGCGCCAGCAGCTCGGACAGGGTAGGTCAGCCCCAGCATTTT. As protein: CASSSDRVGQPQHF.

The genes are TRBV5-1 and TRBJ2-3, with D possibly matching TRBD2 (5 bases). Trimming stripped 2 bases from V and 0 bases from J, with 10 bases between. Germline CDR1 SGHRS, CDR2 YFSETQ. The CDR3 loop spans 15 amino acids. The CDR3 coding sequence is TGCGCCAGCAGCTTCACAGCGGCTAGCACAGATACGCAGTATTTT. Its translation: CASSFTAASTDTQYF. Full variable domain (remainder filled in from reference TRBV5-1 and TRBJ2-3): KAGVTQTPRYLIKTRGQQVTLSCSPISGHRSVSWYQQTPGQGLQFLFEYFSETQRNKGNFPGRFSGRQFSNSRSEMNVSTLELGDSALYLCASSFTAASTDTQYFGPGTRLTVL.

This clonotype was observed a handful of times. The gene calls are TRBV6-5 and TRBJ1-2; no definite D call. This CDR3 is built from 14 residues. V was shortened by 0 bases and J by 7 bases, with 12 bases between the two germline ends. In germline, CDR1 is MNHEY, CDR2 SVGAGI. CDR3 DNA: TGTGCCAGCAGTTACTCGTTCGGGATAACTGGCTACACCTTC. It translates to CASSYSFGITGYTF.

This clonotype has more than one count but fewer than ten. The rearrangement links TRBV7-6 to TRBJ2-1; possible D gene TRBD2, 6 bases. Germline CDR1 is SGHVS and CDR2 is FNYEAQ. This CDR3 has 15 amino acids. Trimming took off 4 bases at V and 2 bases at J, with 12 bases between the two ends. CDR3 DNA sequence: TGTGCCAGCAGCTACGGGACTCCAACCTACAATGAGCAGTTCTTC. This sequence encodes CASSYGTPTYNEQFF. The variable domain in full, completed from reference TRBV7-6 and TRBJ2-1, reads GAGVSQSPRYKVTKRGQDVALRCDPISGHVSLYWYRQALGQGPEFLTYFNYEAQQDKSGLPNDRFSAERPEGSISTLTIQRTEQRDSAMYRCASSYGTPTYNEQFFGPGTRLTVL.

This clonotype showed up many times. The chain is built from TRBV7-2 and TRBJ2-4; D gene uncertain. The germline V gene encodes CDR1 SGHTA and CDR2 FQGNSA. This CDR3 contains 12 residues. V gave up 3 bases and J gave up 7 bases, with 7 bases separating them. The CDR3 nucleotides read TGTGCCAGCAGCTTGGGTCCTAACATTCAGTACTTC. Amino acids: CASSLGPNIQYF.

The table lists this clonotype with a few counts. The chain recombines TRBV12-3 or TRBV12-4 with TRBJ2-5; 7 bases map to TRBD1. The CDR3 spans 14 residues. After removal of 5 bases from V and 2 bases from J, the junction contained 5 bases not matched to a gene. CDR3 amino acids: CASSIGGSQETQYF. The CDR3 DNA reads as TGTGCCAGCAGTATAGGGGGCTCGCAAGAGACCCAGTACTTC.

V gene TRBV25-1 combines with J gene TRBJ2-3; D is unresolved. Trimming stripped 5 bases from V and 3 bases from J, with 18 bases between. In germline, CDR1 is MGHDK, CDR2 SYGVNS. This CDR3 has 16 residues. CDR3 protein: CASSYTPEALTDTQYF. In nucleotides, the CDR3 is TGTGCCAGCAGTTATACCCCTGAGGCACTGACAGATACGCAGTATTTT.

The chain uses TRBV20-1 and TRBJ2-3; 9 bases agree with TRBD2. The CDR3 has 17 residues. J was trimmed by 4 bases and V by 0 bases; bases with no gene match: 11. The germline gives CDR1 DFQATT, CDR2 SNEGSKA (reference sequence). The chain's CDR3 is CSARDVGRGGAADTQYF. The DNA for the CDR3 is TGCAGTGCTAGAGATGTGGGTCGCGGGGGGGCGGCAGATACGCAGTATTTT.

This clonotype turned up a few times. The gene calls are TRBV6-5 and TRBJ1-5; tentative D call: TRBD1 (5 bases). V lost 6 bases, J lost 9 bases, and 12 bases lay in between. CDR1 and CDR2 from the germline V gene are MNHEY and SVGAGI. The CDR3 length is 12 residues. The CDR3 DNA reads TGTGCCAGCAGAGACACCCAGGGGCCCCAGCATTTT. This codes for CASRDTQGPQHF.

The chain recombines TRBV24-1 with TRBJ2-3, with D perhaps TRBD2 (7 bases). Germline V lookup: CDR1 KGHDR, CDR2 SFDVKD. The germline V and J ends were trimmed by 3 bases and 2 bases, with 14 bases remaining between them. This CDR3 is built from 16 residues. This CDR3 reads CATSDGGGGVTDTQYF. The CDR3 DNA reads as TGTGCCACCAGTGATGGAGGAGGGGGGGTCACAGATACGCAGTATTTT.

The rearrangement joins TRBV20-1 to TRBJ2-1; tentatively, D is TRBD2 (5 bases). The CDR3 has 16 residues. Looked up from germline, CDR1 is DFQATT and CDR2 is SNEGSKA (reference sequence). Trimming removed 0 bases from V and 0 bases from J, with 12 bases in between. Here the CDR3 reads CSARDPLLGSYNEQFF. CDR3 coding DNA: TGCAGTGCTAGAGATCCCTTACTAGGCTCCTACAATGAGCAGTTCTTC.

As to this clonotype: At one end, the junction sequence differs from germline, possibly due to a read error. Here the CDR3 reads CASSLDPGNSGYTF. CDR3 nucleotide sequence: TGCGCCAGCAGCTTGGACCCGGGAAACTCTGGCTACACCTTC. V usage is TRBV5-1 and J usage is TRBJ1-2; no firm D call. The CDR3 covers 14 residues. The germline V gene encodes CDR1 SGHRS and CDR2 YFSETQ.

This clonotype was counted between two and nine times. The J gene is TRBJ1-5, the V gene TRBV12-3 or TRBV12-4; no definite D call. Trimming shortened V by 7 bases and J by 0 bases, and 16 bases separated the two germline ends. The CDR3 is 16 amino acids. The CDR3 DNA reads TGTGCCAGCAAATCGGCGGACCCCTATAGCAATCAGCCCCAGCATTTT. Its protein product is CASKSADPYSNQPQHF.

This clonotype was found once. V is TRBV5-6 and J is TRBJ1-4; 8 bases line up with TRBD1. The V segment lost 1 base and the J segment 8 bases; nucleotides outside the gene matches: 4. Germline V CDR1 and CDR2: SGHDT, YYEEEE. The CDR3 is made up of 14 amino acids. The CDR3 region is CASSLLQGEEKLFF. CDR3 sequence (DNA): TGTGCCAGCAGCTTGTTACAGGGGGAAGAAAAACTGTTTTTT.

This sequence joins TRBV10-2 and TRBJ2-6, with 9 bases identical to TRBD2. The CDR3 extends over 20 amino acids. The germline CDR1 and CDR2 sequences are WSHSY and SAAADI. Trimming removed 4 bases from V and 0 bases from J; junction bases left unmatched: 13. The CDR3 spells CASSATLAGRTDSGANVLTF. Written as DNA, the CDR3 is TGCGCCAGCAGTGCGACGCTAGCGGGAAGAACAGACTCTGGGGCCAACGTCCTGACTTTC.

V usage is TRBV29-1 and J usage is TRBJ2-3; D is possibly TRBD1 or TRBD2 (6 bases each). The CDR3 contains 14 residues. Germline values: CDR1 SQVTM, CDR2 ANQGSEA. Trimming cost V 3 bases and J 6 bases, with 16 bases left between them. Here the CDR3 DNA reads TGCAGCGTTGAGTACCGGGGGCCGGTGGATACGCAGTATTTT. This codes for CSVEYRGPVDTQYF.

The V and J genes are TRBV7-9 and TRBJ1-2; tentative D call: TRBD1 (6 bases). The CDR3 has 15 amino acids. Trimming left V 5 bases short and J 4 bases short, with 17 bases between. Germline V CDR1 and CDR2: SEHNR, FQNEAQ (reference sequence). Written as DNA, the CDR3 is TGTGCCAGCAGCCCCGAAGGGGGGGAGAGCTATGGCTACACCTTC. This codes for CASSPEGGESYGYTF. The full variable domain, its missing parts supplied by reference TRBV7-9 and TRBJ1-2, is DTGVSQNPRHKITKRGQNVTFRCDPISEHNRLYWYRQTLGQGPEFLTYFQNEAQLEKSRLLSDRFSAERPKGSFSTLEIQRTEQGDSAMYLCASSPEGGESYGYTFGSGTRLTVV.

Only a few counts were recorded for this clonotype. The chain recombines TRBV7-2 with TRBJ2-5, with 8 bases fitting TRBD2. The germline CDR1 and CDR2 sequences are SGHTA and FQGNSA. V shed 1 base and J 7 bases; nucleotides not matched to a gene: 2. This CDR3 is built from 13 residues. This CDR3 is CASSLGREGTQYF. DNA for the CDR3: TGTGCCAGCAGCTTAGGCCGGGAGGGGACCCAGTACTTC.

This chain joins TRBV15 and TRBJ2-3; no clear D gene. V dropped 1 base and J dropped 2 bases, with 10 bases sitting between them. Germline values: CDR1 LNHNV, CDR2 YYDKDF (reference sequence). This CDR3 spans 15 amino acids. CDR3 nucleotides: TGTGCCACCAGCAGAGGCAGGACCTACACAGATACGCAGTATTTT. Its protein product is CATSRGRTYTDTQYF.

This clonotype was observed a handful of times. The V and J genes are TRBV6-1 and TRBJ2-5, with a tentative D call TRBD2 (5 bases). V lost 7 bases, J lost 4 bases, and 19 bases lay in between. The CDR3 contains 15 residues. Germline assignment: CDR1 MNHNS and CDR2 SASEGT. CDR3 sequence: CASTSALGDGETQYF. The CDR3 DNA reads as TGTGCCAGCACCTCTGCTCTCGGGGATGGAGAGACCCAGTACTTC.

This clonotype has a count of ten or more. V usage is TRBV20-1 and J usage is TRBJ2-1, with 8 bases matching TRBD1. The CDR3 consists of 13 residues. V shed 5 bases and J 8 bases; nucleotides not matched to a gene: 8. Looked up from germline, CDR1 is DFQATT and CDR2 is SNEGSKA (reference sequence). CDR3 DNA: TGCAGTGCTCAACAGGGGGAAATCGATGAGCAGTTCTTC. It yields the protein CSAQQGEIDEQFF.